Each of the 22 T cell receptor beta chains below was sequenced from the same sample in a study of T cells in Graves' hyperthyroidism and ophthalmopathy. What was amplified from RNA transcripts were TCR beta CDR3 regions. HTBI primers were employed in a first-round RT-PCR of the TCR CDR3. TCRdb ran MiXCR on the multiplex PCR reads and lists one entry per CDR3 protein. The sample yields 330,000 or so distinct CDR3 sequences, 15% to 20% seen once. The sequenced sample consisted of blood. These receptors were taken from a woman aged 40-49 years with Graves' ophthalmopathy.

This clonotype was seen ten or more times. V usage is TRBV20-1 and J usage is TRBJ2-2, with D perhaps given as TRBD1 or TRBD2 (5 bases each). The V gene's germline CDR1 is DFQATT and CDR2 SNEGSKA (reference sequence). The CDR3 has 16 amino acids. Trimming took off 7 bases at V and 0 bases at J, with 18 bases between the two ends. The CDR3, as DNA: TGCAGTGTCGTACAAGGGACGGCCGCGAACACCGGGGAGCTGTTTTTT. It specifies CSVVQGTAANTGELFF.

This clonotype was counted at least ten times. The V gene is TRBV11-2, the J gene TRBJ2-7; 8 bases fit TRBD2. V shed 5 bases and J 6 bases; nucleotides not matched to a gene: 9. CDR3 size: 14 residues. CDR1 SGHAT and CDR2 FQNNGV come from the germline V gene. Here the CDR3 DNA reads TGTGCCAGCAGCATGACCCAGACTAGCGCCGAGCAGTACTTC. This encodes CASSMTQTSAEQYF. Complete variable domain (other parts from reference TRBV11-2 and TRBJ2-7): EAGVAQSPRYKIIEKRQSVAFWCNPISGHATLYWYQQILGQGPKLLIQFQNNGVVDDSQLPKDRFSAERLKGVDSTLKIQPAKLEDSAVYLCASSMTQTSAEQYFGPGTRLTVT.

This clonotype showed up many times. The V call is TRBV28, the J call TRBJ1-5; 7 bases align to TRBD1. Unmatched junction bases numbered 18, after V lost 8 bases and J lost 5 bases. The germline V gene has CDR1 MDHEN and CDR2 SYDVKM. This CDR3 has 17 residues. In DNA form, the CDR3 reads TGTGCCAGCCGCACCACCGGGACAGAGATAAGGTATCAGCCCCAGCATTTT. Translating gives CASRTTGTEIRYQPQHF.

There are many counts of this clonotype. V and J are TRBV9 and TRBJ2-5, with 12 bases that match TRBD2. CDR3 length equals 17 residues. Trimming cost V 3 bases and J 4 bases; bases outside gene matches: 10. CDR1 and CDR2 (germline): SGDLS, YYNGEE. Written as DNA, the CDR3 is TGTGCCAGCAGCGAACTAGCGGGAGGCCCAGCGGGAGAGACCCAGTACTTC. Its protein product is CASSELAGGPAGETQYF.

In its sample, this clonotype was seen many times. The rearrangement links TRBV28 to TRBJ2-7; D is ambiguous. CDR3 size: 16 residues. V dropped 3 bases and J dropped 1 base, with 16 bases sitting between them. Germline V gene sequence: CDR1 MDHEN, CDR2 SYDVKM. Here the CDR3 reads CASSFPRQIPSYEQYF. CDR3 nucleotides: TGTGCCAGCAGTTTCCCCCGACAAATCCCTTCCTACGAGCAGTACTTC.

There are many counts of this clonotype. The chain couples TRBV5-1 to TRBJ1-2; the D is unclear. CDR1 and CDR2 (germline): SGHRS, YFSETQ. The CDR3 covers 12 residues. V lost 8 bases and J 0 bases, leaving 8 bases between the germline ends. The DNA for the CDR3 is TGCGCCAGAAACTATACTAACTATGGCTACACCTTC. Amino acid sequence: CARNYTNYGYTF.

This clonotype showed up many times. The rearrangement joins TRBV29-1 to TRBJ2-5; the D is unclear. The germline V gene has CDR1 SQVTM and CDR2 ANQGSEA. Trimming took off 4 bases at V and 5 bases at J, with 14 bases between the two ends. The CDR3 covers 13 residues. CDR3 DNA: TGCAGCGTTGGTGTCACGGGTAGGGAGACCCAGTACTTC. Translated, it gives CSVGVTGRETQYF.

This clonotype has just one count. The chain is built from TRBV6-1 and TRBJ1-1; tentatively, D is TRBD1 (5 bases). Germline V gene lookup returns CDR1 MNHNS and CDR2 SASEGT. This CDR3 has 14 amino acids. Trimming pared 10 bases from V and 1 base from J, leaving 16 bases between. The CDR3 spells CATQPGLSNTEAFF. The CDR3 DNA follows: TGTGCCACCCAGCCGGGACTCTCGAACACTGAAGCTTTCTTT.

This clonotype showed up many times. The chain employs TRBV30 and TRBJ1-1, with D tentatively TRBD1 (5 bases). In germline, CDR1 is GTSNPN, CDR2 SVGIG (reference sequence). Trimming removed 0 bases at V and 5 bases at J, with 7 bases between. This CDR3 has 12 amino acids. CDR3 bases: TGTGCCTGGAGTGTGGGGGTTACTGAAGCTTTCTTT. The encoded protein is CAWSVGVTEAFF.

This clonotype was recorded many times. V is TRBV13 and J is TRBJ2-7; 7 bases align to TRBD1. The CDR3 runs to 14 residues. Germline values: CDR1 PRHDT, CDR2 FYEKMQ (reference sequence). The V gene end was trimmed by 4 bases and the J gene end by 4 bases; junction bases not matched to a gene: 7. CDR3 in amino acids: CASSSTGYGYEQYF. CDR3 in DNA: TGTGCCAGCAGCTCGACAGGGTATGGTTACGAGCAGTACTTC.

In its sample, this clonotype was seen many times. This CDR3 reads CSAKGQGAHPHYEQYF. In nucleotides, the CDR3 is TGCAGTGCTAAGGGACAGGGGGCCCACCCGCACTACGAGCAGTACTTC. V usage is TRBV20-1 and J usage is TRBJ2-7; 12 bases map to TRBD1. The length of the CDR3 is 16 residues. J lost 3 bases, V lost 4 bases, and 10 bases had no gene match. Germline lookup yields CDR1 DFQATT and CDR2 SNEGSKA (reference sequence).

Ten or more counts support this clonotype. The chain has TRBV7-8 and TRBJ2-2; 7 nucleotides line up with TRBD2. J was trimmed by 1 base and V by 4 bases; bases with no gene match: 3. In germline, CDR1 is SGHVS, CDR2 FQNEAQ. The CDR3 covers 15 residues. The CDR3 spells CASSSSGGNTGELFF. CDR3 nucleotides: TGTGCCAGCAGCTCTAGCGGAGGGAACACCGGGGAGCTGTTTTTT.

This clonotype was seen ten or more times. This chain joins TRBV7-2 and TRBJ2-5; D is ambiguous. Germline V gene data show CDR1 as SGHTA and CDR2 as FQGNSA. V dropped 1 base and J dropped 5 bases, with 14 bases sitting between them. The CDR3 runs to 15 residues. As DNA, the CDR3 is TGTGCCAGCAGCTTAGACCCAGGTGCCCCCGAGACCCAGTACTTC. It encodes CASSLDPGAPETQYF.

This clonotype was seen at least ten times. The rearrangement joins TRBV27 to TRBJ1-2; D might be TRBD1 (5 bases). V was trimmed by 2 bases and J by 0 bases, leaving 13 bases between them. The length of the CDR3 is 16 residues. Looked up from germline, CDR1 is MNHEY and CDR2 is SMNVEV (reference sequence). CDR3 DNA: TGTGCCAGCAGTTTAATCGGGACGGCTGCTAACTATGGCTACACCTTC. Translating it yields CASSLIGTAANYGYTF.

This clonotype was counted only a few times. The chain couples TRBV28 to TRBJ2-7; D perhaps matches TRBD2 (5 bases). The V and J ends lost 4 bases and 0 bases respectively, with 22 bases between them. The CDR3 totals 18 residues. CDR1 is MDHEN, CDR2 SYDVKM, per germline. The CDR3 reads CASSSNPRTGVSSYEQYF. The DNA of the CDR3 is TGTGCCAGCAGTTCCAACCCACGGACTGGCGTGAGCTCCTACGAGCAGTACTTC.

This clonotype was recorded at least ten times. The gene calls are TRBV5-1 and TRBJ2-1, with D maybe TRBD2 (5 bases). Germline V lookup: CDR1 SGHRS, CDR2 YFSETQ. The CDR3 covers 17 residues. Deletions cut 1 base from V and 8 bases from J, with 22 bases between. The CDR3 loop is CASSLNGLATIIDEQFF. The CDR3 DNA follows: TGCGCCAGCAGCTTGAACGGACTGGCGACGATAATCGATGAGCAGTTCTTC.

This clonotype was picked up many times. J is TRBJ1-5 and V is TRBV28; D ambiguous. The CDR3 runs to 14 residues. The germline gives CDR1 MDHEN, CDR2 SYDVKM. V lost 7 bases and J lost 5, with 15 bases in between. CDR3: CASIPPPSDQPQHF. CDR3 nucleotides: TGTGCCAGCATCCCTCCCCCCTCGGATCAGCCCCAGCATTTT.

This clonotype was detected ten times or more. The chain has TRBV9 and TRBJ1-2; tentative D call: TRBD1 (5 bases). This CDR3 region has 13 residues. The germline CDR1 and CDR2 sequences are SGDLS and YYNGEE. V was shortened by 3 bases and J by 7 bases, with 13 bases between the two germline ends. The CDR3 DNA reads as TGTGCCAGCAGCGCGGGACGGCGGTCTGGCTACACCTTC. Encoded protein: CASSAGRRSGYTF. Supplemented by reference TRBV9 and TRBJ1-2, the full variable domain reads DSGVTQTPKHLITATGQRVTLRCSPRSGDLSVYWYQQSLDQGLQFLIQYYNGEERAKGNILERFSAQQFPDLHSELNLSSLELGDSALYFCASSAGRRSGYTFGSGTRLTVV.

In this sample, this clonotype turned up a few times. The chain links TRBV6-2 or TRBV6-3 to TRBJ2-7; 13 nucleotides line up with TRBD2. Germline CDR1 reads MNHEY; CDR2 reads SVGEGT. The CDR3 has 15 residues. The trim removed 7 bases at V and 5 bases at J, leaving 8 bases unmatched. The CDR3 DNA reads TGTGCCAGCATCGGACTAGCGGGAGATTCGGACGAGCAGTACTTC. Residues: CASIGLAGDSDEQYF.

This clonotype occurred many times. V is TRBV11-2 and J is TRBJ2-5; 10 nucleotides agree with TRBD2. Per the germline V gene, CDR1 is SGHAT and CDR2 is FQNNGV. V lost 5 bases to trimming and J lost 4 bases; unmatched junction nucleotides: 10. The CDR3 sequence is 16 residues long. CDR3 coding DNA: TGTGCCAGCAGCATAAGCGGGAGGGCCGCACGAGAGACCCAGTACTTC. Translating it yields CASSISGRAARETQYF.

V usage is TRBV6-1 and J usage is TRBJ2-7; perhaps D is TRBD1 or TRBD2 (5 bases each). The CDR3 length is 12 residues. The germline gives CDR1 MNHNS, CDR2 SASEGT. Trimming stripped 6 bases from V and 6 bases from J, with 12 bases between. Here the CDR3 reads CASRNTGTEQYF. CDR3 DNA: TGTGCCAGCAGAAACACCGGGACCGAGCAGTACTTC.

As for this clonotype: A much larger clone lies one base from this, so it may be a read error. The CDR3 nucleotides read TGTGCCAGTCAGGGCCCATCGTACACCGGGGAGCTGTTTTTT. Its translation is CASQGPSYTGELFF. V usage is TRBV28 and J usage is TRBJ2-2; tentatively, D is TRBD1 (5 bases). V was shortened by 9 bases and J by 3 bases, with 14 bases between the two germline ends. CDR1 MDHEN and CDR2 SYDVKM come from the germline V gene. The length of the CDR3 is 14 residues. Variable domain in full (rest from reference TRBV28 and TRBJ2-2): DVKVTQSSRYLVKRTGEKVFLECVQDMDHENMFWYRQDPGLGLRLIYFSYDVKMKEKGDIPEGYSVSREKKERFSLILESASTNQTSMYLCASQGPSYTGELFFGEGSRLTVL.